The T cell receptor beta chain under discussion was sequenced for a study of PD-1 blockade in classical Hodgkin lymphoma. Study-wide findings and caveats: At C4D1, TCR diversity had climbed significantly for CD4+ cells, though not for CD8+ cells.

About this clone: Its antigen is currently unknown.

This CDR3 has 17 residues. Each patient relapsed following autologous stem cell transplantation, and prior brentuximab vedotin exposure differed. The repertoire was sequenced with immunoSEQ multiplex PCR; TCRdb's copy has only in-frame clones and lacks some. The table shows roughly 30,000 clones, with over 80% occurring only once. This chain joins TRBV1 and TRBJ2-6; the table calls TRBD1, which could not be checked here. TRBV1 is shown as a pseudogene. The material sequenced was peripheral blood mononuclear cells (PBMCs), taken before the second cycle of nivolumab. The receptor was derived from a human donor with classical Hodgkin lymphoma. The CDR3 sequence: CTSSDAGLCSRANVLTF. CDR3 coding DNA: TGCACCAGCAGCGATGCAGGTTTGTGCAGTCGGGCCAACGTCCTGACTTTC.